One and the same sample provided the 22 T cell receptor beta chains below, sequenced in a study of tumor T cells in aggressive B-cell lymphoma. Profiled with immunoSEQ multiplex PCR; TCRdb holds only in-frame clones, not every one. The sample yields several hundred clones, roughly 78% seen once. The sequenced sample consisted of tumor tissue. These receptors all come from an adult with diffuse large B cell lymphoma.

The chain links TRBV13 to TRBJ2-1; 10 bases fit TRBD2. The CDR3 consists of 17 residues. Germline CDR1 PRHDT, CDR2 FYEKMQ (reference sequence). The J segment lost 0 bases and the V segment lost 5 bases, leaving 7 bases of the junction unmatched. CDR3 in amino acids: CASSPLEREGSYNEQFF. The CDR3 DNA reads as TGTGCCAGCAGCCCTCTCGAGCGGGAGGGCTCCTACAATGAGCAGTTCTTC.

V and J are TRBV15 and TRBJ2-3, with TRBD1 identical over 7 bases. Trimming removed 2 bases from V and 10 bases from J; junction bases left unmatched: 6. CDR3 length: 13 amino acids. The germline gives CDR1 LNHNV, CDR2 YYDKDF (reference sequence). The CDR3 spells CATSRLGQPAQYF. In DNA form, the CDR3 reads TGTGCCACCAGCAGACTGGGACAGCCGGCGCAGTATTTT.

This chain joins TRBV6-5 and TRBJ1-1; D perhaps matches TRBD1 (5 bases). The CDR3 contains 16 residues. Germline CDR1 is MNHEY and CDR2 is SVGAGI. V lost 0 bases and J lost 1, with 12 bases in between. The CDR3 DNA reads as TGTGCCAGCAGTTACTCTCTACGGGGGTCGAACACTGAAGCTTTCTTT. Encoded protein: CASSYSLRGSNTEAFF.

The chain has TRBV5-1 and TRBJ2-3; TRBD2 matches at 7 bases. The V and J ends lost 1 base and 2 bases, in that order; junction bases with no gene match: 1. The CDR3 loop spans 14 amino acids. Germline CDR1 SGHRS, CDR2 YFSETQ. The CDR3: CASSLSGNTDTQYF. The CDR3 DNA is TGCGCCAGCAGCTTGAGCGGGAACACAGATACGCAGTATTTT.

Details on this clone: One end of the junction does not line up with germline, which may come from a read error. The V and J genes are TRBV6-1 and TRBJ1-2; D gene ambiguous. CDR1 MNHNS and CDR2 SASEGT come from the germline V gene. This CDR3 region has 12 residues. The CDR3 nucleotides are TGTGCCAGCAGTGAAGAAACCTATGACTACACCTTC. This sequence encodes CASSEETYDYTF.

This chain links TRBV7-8 with TRBJ2-1; 8 bases align to TRBD1. CDR3 length equals 16 residues. Germline CDR1 SGHVS, CDR2 FQNEAQ. V was pared by 2 bases and J by 2 bases, with 5 bases of the junction left unmatched. CDR3: CASSLRQGATYNEQFF. CDR3 nucleotide sequence: TGTGCCAGCAGCTTAAGGCAGGGGGCCACCTACAATGAGCAGTTCTTC.

This clone was recorded only once. The CDR3 region has the DNA TGTGCCAGTACTGGGGGTAGCGGGATAGATGAGCAGTTCTTC. Translating it yields CASTGGSGIDEQFF. The chain has TRBV9 and TRBJ2-1, with TRBD2 identical over 8 bases. CDR1 and CDR2 (germline): SGDLS, YYNGEE. This CDR3 has 14 residues. The V and J ends lost 8 bases and 8 bases, in that order; junction bases with no gene match: 12.

J is TRBJ1-1 and V is TRBV18; TRBD1 matches at 12 bases. The germline V gene encodes CDR1 KGHSH and CDR2 LQKENI. After removal of 3 bases from V and 6 bases from J, the junction contained 14 bases not matched to a gene. The CDR3 contains 18 residues. CDR3 protein: CASSPRWGTGGRGAEAFF. The DNA of the CDR3 is TGTGCCAGCTCACCTCGGTGGGGGACAGGGGGCCGAGGGGCTGAAGCTTTCTTT.

This chain uses TRBV18 with TRBJ2-7; 10 nucleotides align to TRBD1. After removal of 5 bases from V and 3 bases from J, the junction contained 4 bases not matched to a gene. This CDR3 is built from 14 residues. Per the germline V gene, CDR1 is KGHSH and CDR2 is LQKENI. CDR3 residues: CASSFRDRGYEQYF. CDR3 DNA sequence: TGTGCCAGCTCATTCCGGGACAGGGGCTACGAGCAGTACTTC.

J is TRBJ1-1 and V is TRBV7-8, with D tentatively TRBD1 (5 bases). This CDR3 region has 13 residues. Per the germline V gene, CDR1 is SGHVS and CDR2 is FQNEAQ. V was shortened by 6 bases and J by 7 bases, with 15 bases between the two germline ends. The CDR3 nucleotides read TGTGCCAGCAGACCTACAGGAGACATTGAAGCTTTCTTT. Protein sequence: CASRPTGDIEAFF.

V usage is TRBV7-3 and J usage is TRBJ2-7, with TRBD1 identical over 7 bases. In germline, CDR1 is SGHTA, CDR2 FQGTGA. Trimming took 3 bases from V and 3 from J; bases not matched to a gene: 2. The length of the CDR3 is 13 residues. CDR3 in DNA: TGTGCCAGCAGCTTGACAGGGAACTACGAGCAGTACTTC. This encodes CASSLTGNYEQYF.

The table lists this clone with a few counts. The chain has TRBV27 and TRBJ1-1, with a weak D call TRBD1 (5 bases). V shed 1 base and J shed 4 bases, with 13 bases lying between them. From germline, CDR1 is MNHEY and CDR2 SMNVEV (reference sequence). There are 15 residues in the CDR3. CDR3 sequence reads: CASSLYGGASTEAFF. In DNA form, the CDR3 reads TGTGCCAGCAGTTTATACGGAGGGGCTAGCACTGAAGCTTTCTTT.

J is TRBJ2-6 and V is TRBV5-4; D uncertain. V was trimmed by 0 bases and J by 0 bases, leaving 7 bases between them. Germline V lookup: CDR1 SGHNT, CDR2 YYREEE (reference sequence). The CDR3 is 16 residues long. Written as DNA, the CDR3 is TGTGCCAGCAGCTTGGGAGCAGGCTCTGGGGCCAACGTCCTGACTTTC. Amino acids: CASSLGAGSGANVLTF. Based on the CDR3 plus reference TRBV5-4 and TRBJ2-6, the full variable domain is ETGVTQSPTHLIKTRGQQVTLRCSSQSGHNTVSWYQQALGQGPQFIFQYYREEENGRGNFPPRFSGLQFPNYSSELNVNALELDDSALYLCASSLGAGSGANVLTFGAGSRLTVL.

The rearrangement uses TRBV28 and TRBJ2-2, with unresolved D. V lost 10 bases to trimming and J lost 4 bases, with 13 bases between them. Germline CDR1 MDHEN, CDR2 SYDVKM. This CDR3 spans 13 amino acids. The CDR3 DNA reads as TGTGCCACAGTGACTTCGGGCACCGGGGAGCTGTTTTTT. Translation gives CATVTSGTGELFF. Full variable domain (missing parts from reference TRBV28 and TRBJ2-2): DVKVTQSSRYLVKRTGEKVFLECVQDMDHENMFWYRQDPGLGLRLIYFSYDVKMKEKGDIPEGYSVSREKKERFSLILESASTNQTSMYLCATVTSGTGELFFGEGSRLTVL.

The genes are TRBV18 and TRBJ2-1, with 7 bases lining up with TRBD2. J gave up 7 bases and V 2 bases, and 8 bases lay outside the gene matches. Per germline, CDR1 KGHSH and CDR2 LQKENI. The CDR3 is 15 amino acids. The CDR3 loop reads CASSPTLGEGNEQFF. CDR3 nucleotides: TGTGCCAGCTCACCAACTTTGGGGGAGGGTAATGAGCAGTTCTTC.

The rearrangement joins TRBV6-5 to TRBJ2-2; tentative D call: TRBD2 (6 bases). CDR1 is MNHEY, CDR2 SVGAGI, per germline. The CDR3 is 14 amino acids. Trimming took 4 bases from V and 7 from J, leaving 13 bases between them. CDR3 sequence: CASSWGEANGELFF. CDR3 in DNA: TGTGCCAGCAGTTGGGGGGAGGCAAACGGGGAGCTGTTTTTT.

This chain uses TRBV28 with TRBJ1-5; D is ambiguous. Germline V gene lookup returns CDR1 MDHEN and CDR2 SYDVKM. The V gene lost 3 bases and the J gene lost 6 bases, with 12 bases spanning the gap. CDR3 length: 14 amino acids. The CDR3 reads CASSLFVEGQPQHF. CDR3 bases: TGTGCCAGCAGTTTGTTCGTGGAGGGTCAGCCCCAGCATTTT.

The V call is TRBV5-4, the J call TRBJ2-2, with unresolved D. Germline lookup yields CDR1 SGHNT and CDR2 YYREEE (reference sequence). This CDR3 spans 12 amino acids. V lost 5 bases, J lost 1 base, and 3 bases lay in between. DNA for the CDR3: TGTGCCAGCAGTAGGAACACCGGGGAGCTGTTTTTT. This gives the protein CASSRNTGELFF. Combining the CDR3 with reference TRBV5-4 and TRBJ2-2 gives the whole variable domain ETGVTQSPTHLIKTRGQQVTLRCSSQSGHNTVSWYQQALGQGPQFIFQYYREEENGRGNFPPRFSGLQFPNYSSELNVNALELDDSALYLCASSRNTGELFFGEGSRLTVL.

Here the CDR3 reads CASSSSVNTEAFF. The DNA of the CDR3 is TGCGCCAGCAGCTCCAGCGTGAACACTGAAGCTTTCTTT. This chain connects TRBV5-1 to TRBJ1-1; D is unresolved. Trimming took 3 bases from V and 0 from J, leaving 6 bases between them. Germline CDR1 reads SGHRS; CDR2 reads YFSETQ. The CDR3 length is 13 residues.

In nucleotides, the CDR3 is TGTGCCAGCTCACCAGTTACGGACATGAACACTGAAGCTTTCTTT. Its protein is CASSPVTDMNTEAFF. V is TRBV18 and J is TRBJ1-1, with D possibly TRBD1 on 5 matching bases. The CDR3 consists of 15 residues. Trimming took off 2 bases at V and 0 bases at J, with 10 bases between the two ends. Germline assignment: CDR1 KGHSH and CDR2 LQKENI.

This clone turned up a few times. This sequence joins TRBV20-1 and TRBJ2-1; D is possibly TRBD2 (5 bases). Per germline, CDR1 DFQATT and CDR2 SNEGSKA (reference sequence). V was shortened by 3 bases and J by 11 bases, with 11 bases between the two germline ends. There are 11 residues in the CDR3. DNA for the CDR3: TGCAGTGCTAGTTTACTAGTCAAGCAGTTCTTC. This codes for CSASLLVKQFF.

The rearrangement uses TRBV7-9 and TRBJ2-1; no clear D. The V end lost 7 bases, the J end lost 0 bases, and 10 bases lay between the germline ends. The CDR3 consists of 14 residues. Per germline, CDR1 SEHNR and CDR2 FQNEAQ (reference sequence). The chain's CDR3 is CASTGQASYNEQFF. DNA for the CDR3: TGTGCCAGCACCGGTCAGGCCTCCTACAATGAGCAGTTCTTC.